This T cell receptor beta chain was sequenced in a study of blood T cell repertoires in COVID-19. Study-level background: COVID-19 samples from acute and convalescent phases originated in the United States, Italy and Spain. From T cells, B-cell-depleted T cells, or PBMCs came the material, which was cDNA or gDNA.

After removal of 4 bases from V and 5 bases from J, the junction contained 9 bases not matched to a gene. Per the germline V gene, CDR1 is SGHRS and CDR2 is YFSETQ. CDR3 length: 15 amino acids. Methods used by the authors: For nucleated cells, counts were estimated from reference gene primer amplification. TCRdb's copy holds only in-frame clones and misses some; the assay was immunoSEQ multiplex PCR. V, J and clone size reflect that table, while D and trimming were determined from the DNA. The table shows 47,000 or so clones, with about four fifths occurring only once. Followed longitudinally, the Seattle patients had been enrolled during active infection.

The chain combines TRBV5-1 with TRBJ2-7; 10 positions match TRBD1. This clonotype was sampled from an elderly woman with COVID-19, enrolled during active disease. The sequenced sample was peripheral blood. The DNA of the CDR3 is TGCGCCAGCAGCCATACCGGGACAGGGGTAGACGAGCAGTACTTC. Residues: CASSHTGTGVDEQYF.